This T cell receptor (beta chain) was captured in a study of blood T cell repertoires in COVID-19. Study in general: Samples representing acute and convalescent COVID-19 were sourced from the United States, Italy and Spain. T cells, B-cell-depleted T cells, or PBMCs provided the cDNA or gDNA that served as material.

The assay was immunoSEQ multiplex PCR, and TCRdb's table has in-frame clones only and misses some. The sample contains roughly 250,000 clones, approximately 85% of which appear only once. Self-reported history from a screening survey and questionnaire set each donor's cohort. Either two negative PCRs, clearance, or symptom resolution qualified Cohort 3 donors as recovered. Germline values: CDR1 SGHTA, CDR2 FQGNSA. The V segment lost 5 bases and the J segment 6 bases; nucleotides outside the gene matches: 10. The CDR3 spans 15 residues. The source of this sequence is a young woman who had recovered from COVID-19. The chain combines TRBV7-2 with TRBJ1-5; 7 bases match TRBD1. Sequencing was carried out using PBMCs or T cells enriched from blood (not recorded which). The CDR3 DNA reads as TGTGCCAGCAGCCTAAGGTACAGGGGCTTTCAGCCCCAGCATTTT. This gives the protein CASSLRYRGFQPQHF.